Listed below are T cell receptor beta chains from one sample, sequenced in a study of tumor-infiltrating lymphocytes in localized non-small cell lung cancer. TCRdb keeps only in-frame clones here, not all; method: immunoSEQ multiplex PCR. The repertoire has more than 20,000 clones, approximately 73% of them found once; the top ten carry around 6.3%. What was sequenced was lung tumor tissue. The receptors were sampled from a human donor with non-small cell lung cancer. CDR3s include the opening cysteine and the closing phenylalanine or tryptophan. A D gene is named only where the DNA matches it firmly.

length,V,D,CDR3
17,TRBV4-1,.,CASSKNQGSSGANVLTF
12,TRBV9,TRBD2,CASSAGGGEQYF
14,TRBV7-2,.,CASSLVVGGNGYTF
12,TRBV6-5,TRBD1,CASSSGGNEQFF
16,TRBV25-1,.,CASRENVGTTNEKLFF
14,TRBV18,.,CASSPPTGESEQYF
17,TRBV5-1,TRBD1,CASSWGTIGQGNYGYTF
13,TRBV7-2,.,CASSPDSNYGYTF
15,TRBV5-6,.,CASSFTGWGDSPLHF
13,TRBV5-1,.,CASSLSGVDGYTF
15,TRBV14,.,CASSQEQPPYNEQFF
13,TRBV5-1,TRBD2,CASSGTSSETQYF
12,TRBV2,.,CASSGQQETQYF
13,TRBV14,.,CASSQGTPYEQYF
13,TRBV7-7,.,CASSLVAEGEQFF
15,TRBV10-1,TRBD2,CASSVRGGLYNEQFF
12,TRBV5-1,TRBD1,CASSAGTGGEYF
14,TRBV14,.,CASSPVGSDQPQHF
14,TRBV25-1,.,CASSDRVGTDTQYF
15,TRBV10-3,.,CAISDRANDGNTIYF
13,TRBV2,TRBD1,CASSLRQGWEQFF
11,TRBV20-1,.,CSARAYNEQFF
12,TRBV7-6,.,CASSLAVETQYF
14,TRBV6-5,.,CASQLTTGANVLTF
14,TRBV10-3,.,CAISESEISYEQYF
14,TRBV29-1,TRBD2,CSVVAGGSGGTQYF
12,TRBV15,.,CATSRGEPPLHF
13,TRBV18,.,CASSPTDGGEQFF
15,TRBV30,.,CAWSVKQGTTYEQYF
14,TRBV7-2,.,CASSLQGSNQPQHF
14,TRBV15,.,CATSRRGAADTQYF
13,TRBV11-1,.,CASSHDGHYGYTF